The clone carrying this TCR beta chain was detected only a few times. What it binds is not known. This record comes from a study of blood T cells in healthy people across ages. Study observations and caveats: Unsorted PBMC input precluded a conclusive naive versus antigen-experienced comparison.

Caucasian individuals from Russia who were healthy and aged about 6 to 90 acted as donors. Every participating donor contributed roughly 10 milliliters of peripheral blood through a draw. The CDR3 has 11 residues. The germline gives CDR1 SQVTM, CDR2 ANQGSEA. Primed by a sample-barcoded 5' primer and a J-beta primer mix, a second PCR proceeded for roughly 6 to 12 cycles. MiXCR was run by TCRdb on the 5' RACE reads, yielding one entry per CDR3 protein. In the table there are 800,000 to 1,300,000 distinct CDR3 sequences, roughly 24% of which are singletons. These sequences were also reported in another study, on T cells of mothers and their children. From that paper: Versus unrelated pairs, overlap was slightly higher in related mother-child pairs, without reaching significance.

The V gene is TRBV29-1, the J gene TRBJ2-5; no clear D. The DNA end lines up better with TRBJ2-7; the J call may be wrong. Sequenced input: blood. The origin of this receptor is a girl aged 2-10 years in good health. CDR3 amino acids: CSVTGYYEQYF. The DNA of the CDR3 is TGCAGCGTGACGGGCTACTACGAGCAGTACTTC.